Presented here are 22 T cell receptor beta chains from one specimen sequenced in a study of beta chain features in type 1 diabetes. Broader study findings: There was a moderate but significant shortening of TCRB CDR3s in all four CD4+ subsets of Type 1 diabetes patients.

What these receptors recognize is not known. Of the isolated RNA, all was reverse transcribed, and so the sequenced material was expressed TCRB transcripts. Some clones are missing from TCRdb's copy, which holds only in-frame ones; the method was immunoSEQ multiplex PCR. Here the sample spans some 660,000 clones, 11% to 15% being singletons. The source material was naive CD4+ T cells from blood. The receptor source for this set is a man aged 18 to 30 with type 1 diabetes.

This clone was seen only a few times. V usage is TRBV7-9 and J usage is TRBJ2-7; TRBD1 agrees at 10 bases. The CDR3 has 15 amino acids. Trimming cost V 5 bases and J 3 bases; bases outside gene matches: 7. From germline, CDR1 is SEHNR and CDR2 FQNEAQ (reference sequence). The CDR3 DNA reads TGTGCCAGCAGCCACTTGGGACAGGGGCTCTACGAGCAGTACTTC. Amino acid sequence: CASSHLGQGLYEQYF.

This clone turned up a few times. Other DNA sequences within the sample encode an identical CDR3. The gene calls are TRBV9 and TRBJ2-3, with D unresolved. Germline V gene sequence: CDR1 SGDLS, CDR2 YYNGEE. This CDR3 region has 14 residues. The ends were cut back, 0 bases at V and 10 bases at J, with 15 bases in the middle. CDR3 protein: CASSVGPLNLSQYF. The DNA for the CDR3 is TGTGCCAGCAGCGTAGGTCCTCTAAACCTTTCGCAGTATTTT.

This clone was found a few times. V and J are TRBV19 and TRBJ2-2; D gene unclear. Looked up from germline, CDR1 is LNHDA and CDR2 is SQIVND (reference sequence). The ends were cut back, 7 bases at V and 1 base at J, with 7 bases in the middle. CDR3 length: 13 residues. DNA for the CDR3: TGTGCCAGTAATGCGGAGAACACCGGGGAGCTGTTTTTT. It is translated as CASNAENTGELFF.

DNA for the CDR3: TGTGCCAGCAGCTTTGCAGGGGCTGGCCAAGAGACCCAGTACTTC. This sequence encodes CASSFAGAGQETQYF. The chain recombines TRBV5-4 with TRBJ2-5, with D perhaps TRBD1 (6 bases). The CDR3 contains 15 residues. Trimming removed 2 bases from V and 1 base from J, with 12 bases in between. Germline assignment: CDR1 SGHNT and CDR2 YYREEE (reference sequence).

This clone appeared a few times. The chain carries TRBV25-1 and TRBJ1-6, with 7 bases that match TRBD1. V was clipped by 8 bases and J by 10 bases; unmatched bases: 11. Germline CDR1 MGHDK, CDR2 SYGVNS. The CDR3 runs to 14 residues. CDR3 nucleotide sequence: TGTGCCAGCGGCCTTACAGGGGTTAAGTCACCCCTCCACTTT. This encodes CASGLTGVKSPLHF. Full variable domain (rest looked up from reference TRBV25-1 and TRBJ1-6): EADIYQTPRYLVIGTGKKITLECSQTMGHDKMYWYQQDPGMELHLIHYSYGVNSTEKGDLSSESTVSRIRTEHFPLTLESARPSHTSQYLCASGLTGVKSPLHFGNGTRLTVT.

The chain uses TRBV15 and TRBJ2-1, with 9 positions matching TRBD1. Per germline, CDR1 LNHNV and CDR2 YYDKDF (reference sequence). The CDR3 is made up of 15 amino acids. V gave up 5 bases and J gave up 7 bases; unmatched junction bases: 9. DNA of the CDR3: TGTGCCACCAGCCTTGGGGACAGGGATAGGAATGAGCAGTTCTTC. Translating it yields CATSLGDRDRNEQFF.

The rearrangement joins TRBV4-3 to TRBJ2-7, with D maybe TRBD2 (5 bases). The length of the CDR3 is 13 residues. The ends were cut back, 3 bases at V and 7 bases at J, with 13 bases in the middle. From germline, CDR1 is LGHNA and CDR2 YSLEER. The CDR3 region is CASSHLVRGEQYF. DNA of the CDR3: TGCGCCAGCAGCCACCTTGTTCGAGGGGAGCAGTACTTC.

Only a few counts were recorded for this clone. The rearrangement uses TRBV4-2 and TRBJ2-3; 10 bases line up with TRBD1. The ends lost 0 bases at V and 7 bases at J; junction bases unmatched: 10. Germline CDR1 reads LGHNA; CDR2 reads YNFKEQ. The CDR3 is 17 amino acids. The CDR3 loop is CASSQDIPGTGANTQYF. CDR3 nucleotides: TGTGCCAGCAGCCAAGATATTCCCGGGACAGGGGCGAATACGCAGTATTTT.

This clone was found a few times. The chain combines TRBV7-9 with TRBJ1-2; D is undetermined. The CDR3 has 14 amino acids. Per germline, CDR1 SEHNR and CDR2 FQNEAQ (reference sequence). Trimming took off 5 bases at V and 0 bases at J, with 10 bases between the two ends. The CDR3 loop is CASSGEIANYGYTF. The CDR3 DNA sequence: TGTGCCAGCAGCGGTGAGATAGCTAACTATGGCTACACCTTC.

The table lists this clone with a few counts. This rearrangement joins TRBV9 to TRBJ2-7; D gene unclear. Germline assignment: CDR1 SGDLS and CDR2 YYNGEE. The CDR3 is 13 residues long. Trimming took off 4 bases at V and 7 bases at J, with 15 bases between the two ends. The CDR3 DNA reads TGTGCCAGCAGCCCCCGGTTAGTGCGGGAGCAGTACTTC. Its translation is CASSPRLVREQYF.

J is TRBJ1-1 and V is TRBV5-1, with 7 bases identical to TRBD1. Germline CDR1 SGHRS, CDR2 YFSETQ. This CDR3 contains 15 residues. Germline trimming cut 1 base from V and 4 bases from J; bases unmatched to any gene: 7. For the CDR3, the DNA is TGCGCCAGCAGCTTGACAGGGGAAAGTGGCACTGAAGCTTTCTTT. It yields the protein CASSLTGESGTEAFF.

This clone was counted only a few times. The chain links TRBV6-5 to TRBJ1-1; the match to TRBD1 covers 8 bases. J lost 5 bases, V lost 7 bases, and 6 bases had no gene match. Germline CDR1 MNHEY, CDR2 SVGAGI. The CDR3 sequence is 13 residues long. CDR3 sequence: CASKEGQETEAFF. The CDR3 DNA reads TGTGCCAGCAAGGAGGGACAGGAAACTGAAGCTTTCTTT.

This clone was found a few times. The rearrangement uses TRBV9 and TRBJ2-5; the match to TRBD2 covers 10 bases. The CDR3 runs 15 residues. The V gene end was trimmed by 0 bases and the J gene end by 3 bases; junction bases not matched to a gene: 2. The germline CDR1 and CDR2 sequences are SGDLS and YYNGEE. The CDR3 sequence: CASSVALAGEETQYF. The CDR3 DNA reads as TGTGCCAGCAGCGTAGCTCTAGCGGGGGAAGAGACCCAGTACTTC.

V is TRBV7-9 and J is TRBJ1-1; D is uncertain. The CDR3 sequence is 14 residues long. Per the germline V gene, CDR1 is SEHNR and CDR2 is FQNEAQ (reference sequence). The V gene lost 1 base and the J gene lost 4 bases, with 10 bases spanning the gap. CDR3 protein: CASSLVVEGTEAFF. The CDR3 DNA reads as TGTGCCAGCAGCTTAGTAGTGGAGGGCACTGAAGCTTTCTTT.

This clone appeared a few times. V and J are TRBV7-3 and TRBJ2-1, with D perhaps matching TRBD2 (7 bases). Deletions cut 0 bases from V and 9 bases from J, with 9 bases between. The CDR3 extends over 13 amino acids. Germline V gene data show CDR1 as SGHTA and CDR2 as FQGTGA. The CDR3 DNA reads as TGTGCCAGCAGCTTAACGCGGGGGCCTGAGCAGTTCTTC. Protein sequence: CASSLTRGPEQFF.

The rearrangement uses TRBV5-1 and TRBJ2-1; D not resolved. CDR3 length: 15 residues. V was cut by 7 bases and J by 0 bases, with 14 bases left in between. Germline CDR1 and CDR2: SGHRS and YFSETQ. The CDR3 is CASQARSSSYNEQFF. In DNA form, the CDR3 reads TGCGCCAGCCAAGCTCGCAGCAGCTCCTACAATGAGCAGTTCTTC.

The chain has TRBV30 and TRBJ2-1; D is undetermined. The CDR3 length is 13 residues. Deletions cut 0 bases from V and 6 bases from J, with 9 bases between. The germline gives CDR1 GTSNPN, CDR2 SVGIG (reference sequence). CDR3 region: CAWSVRLRNEQFF. The CDR3 nucleotides read TGTGCCTGGAGTGTAAGGTTGCGCAATGAGCAGTTCTTC.

There are a few counts of this clone. This chain joins TRBV7-2 and TRBJ2-1; no definite D call. The V end lost 5 bases, the J end lost 3 bases, and 14 bases lay between the germline ends. The CDR3 has 15 residues. Germline CDR1 is SGHTA and CDR2 is FQGNSA. As DNA, the CDR3 is TGTGCCAGCAGCCTTTCGAGAGGAGACTACAATGAGCAGTTCTTC. Translation: CASSLSRGDYNEQFF. The full variable domain, in which reference TRBV7-2 and TRBJ2-1 provide the parts outside the CDR3, is GAGVSQSPSNKVTEKGKDVELRCDPISGHTALYWYRQSLGQGLEFLIYFQGNSAPDKSGLPSDRFSAERTGGSVSTLTIQRTQQEDSAVYLCASSLSRGDYNEQFFGPGTRLTVL.

V gene TRBV9 combines with J gene TRBJ2-5, with D unresolved. CDR1 is SGDLS, CDR2 YYNGEE, per germline. The germline V and J ends were trimmed by 2 bases and 5 bases, with 10 bases remaining between them. The CDR3 extends over 13 amino acids. The CDR3 protein is CASSVRSWETQYF. CDR3 nucleotides: TGTGCCAGCAGCGTCCGTAGCTGGGAGACCCAGTACTTC.

Only a few counts were recorded for this clone. The chain combines TRBV9 with TRBJ2-6; D is uncertain. The CDR3 contains 15 residues. Trimming cost V 4 bases and J 0 bases, with 8 bases left between them. CDR1 and CDR2 (germline): SGDLS, YYNGEE. CDR3 sequence reads: CASSPVGSGANVLTF. The CDR3, as DNA: TGTGCCAGCAGCCCTGTAGGCTCTGGGGCCAACGTCCTGACTTTC.

The rearrangement uses TRBV29-1 and TRBJ2-5; D is possibly TRBD2 (6 bases). The CDR3 totals 13 residues. From germline, CDR1 is SQVTM and CDR2 ANQGSEA. V lost 2 bases and J lost 4, with 11 bases in between. The CDR3 here is CSVESGVGETQYF. The CDR3 coding sequence is TGCAGCGTTGAATCGGGGGTCGGAGAGACCCAGTACTTC.

The chain has TRBV5-1 and TRBJ2-5; no firm D call. The germline V gene encodes CDR1 SGHRS and CDR2 YFSETQ. V lost 2 bases, J lost 5 bases, and 13 bases lay in between. This CDR3 region has 14 residues. Written as DNA, the CDR3 is TGCGCCAGCAGCTTTTCAGTGCTGGGGGAGACCCAGTACTTC. Translating it yields CASSFSVLGETQYF.